This record concerns one TCR beta chain sequence. Its antigen is still unknown. Nothing much larger sits one base from this clone, and base qualities are not available. The reads were generated on an Illumina HiSeq 2500. Quantitative 5'-RACE with molecular barcodes was the method used to prepare the TCR beta libraries. In the source study's methods: To identify disease-linked TCR variants, a new computational method was used, one built on a probabilistic model of VDJ rearrangement. Clones were called with MiXCR by TCRdb after fastp trimmed the public reads at Q25, and only in-frame beta chains were retained. Every CDR3 protein is listed once, alongside the most common genes and DNA of its rows. These V and J calls are TCRdb output, not the study's own analysis. Here the sample has 220,000 or so distinct CDR3 sequences; roughly a tenth occur a single time. The ten largest clones add up to 21% of the sample.

This entry belongs to a study of CD8 T cells in ankylosing spondylitis (dated 2017 in TCRdb). The study in broad terms: The study profiled T cell receptor beta repertoires in healthy donors and ankylosing spondylitis patients to find disease-linked TCR variants. The whole study cohort included some 100 healthy donors and 25 or so ankylosing spondylitis patients. Peripheral blood samples were taken, and synovial fluid was additionally collected from ankylosing spondylitis patients.

Overall study results and their limits: According to the report, matched synovial fluid samples from ankylosing spondylitis patients were significantly enriched for the disease-linked clones. In peripheral blood, the disease-linked clones were found at relatively low frequencies and had a CD8+ phenotype. Some motif variants were previously reported in synovial fluid and blood of reactive arthritis patients, suggesting common disease-initiation mechanisms. A TCR beta motif made up of several highly homologous amino acid variants appeared to be characteristic of blood from ankylosing spondylitis patients.

This receptor was taken from a male donor with ankylosing spondylitis or in good health (not recorded which). The sequencing sample was made of blood, either unsorted or a sorted T cell fraction (not recorded which).

The DNA sequence is given as TGTGCCAGCAGTGGGGACGTTAAGAACACTGAAGCTTTCTTT. This encodes CASSGDVKNTEAFF. The chain uses TRBV28 and TRBJ1-1; a tentative D call is TRBD1 (5 bases match). V is reduced by 5 bases and J by 1 base, leaving a spacing of 11 bases between them. Measured from the cysteine to the phenylalanine, the CDR3 is 14 residues long. The DNA shown is the 42-base CDR3, in frame from base 1. The germline V gene gives CDR1 as MDHEN and CDR2 as SYDVKM.